Below, 20 T cell receptor beta chains from the same sample are listed, as sequenced in a study of control samples from healthy donors and cancer patients. Produced via immunoSEQ multiplex PCR; TCRdb's table is partial and in-frame only. The sample consists of 130,000 to 150,000 clones, 80% to 90% of them appearing once. The sample comprised blood. These receptors all stem from a young woman in good health.

The chain uses TRBV27 and TRBJ2-7; D gene uncertain. V was cut by 5 bases and J by 0 bases, with 5 bases left in between. The V gene's germline CDR1 is MNHEY and CDR2 SMNVEV (reference sequence). The CDR3 is 12 amino acids. The CDR3 DNA reads TGTGCCAGCAGTACTAACTCCTACGAGCAGTACTTC. As protein: CASSTNSYEQYF.

This clone was found once. V usage is TRBV5-6 and J usage is TRBJ2-2; unclear D gene. The CDR3 length is 15 residues. V was shortened by 5 bases and J by 2 bases, with 13 bases between the two germline ends. Germline values: CDR1 SGHDT, CDR2 YYEEEE. The CDR3 spells CASSLGWGNTGELFF. In nucleotides, the CDR3 is TGTGCCAGCAGTCTTGGGTGGGGAAACACCGGGGAGCTGTTTTTT.

In DNA form, the CDR3 reads TGTGCCAGCAGCGTAGCCCGAGAGACAGTCGATATGAGAAACACCATATATTTT. The encoded protein is CASSVARETVDMRNTIYF. The rearrangement links TRBV9 to TRBJ1-3; tentative D call: TRBD1 (5 bases). The CDR3 contains 18 residues. Trimming pared 0 bases from V and 5 bases from J, leaving 21 bases between. Germline V gene sequence: CDR1 SGDLS, CDR2 YYNGEE.

V usage is TRBV19 and J usage is TRBJ1-2; D uncertain. The CDR3 runs to 15 residues. V was pared by 0 bases and J by 6 bases, with 14 bases between. Per the germline V gene, CDR1 is LNHDA and CDR2 is SQIVND (reference sequence). As DNA, the CDR3 is TGTGCCAGTAGTATAGACGGGGTGGGAATCAATGGCTACACCTTC. It specifies CASSIDGVGINGYTF.

The genes are TRBV30 and TRBJ1-5, with 9 bases identical to TRBD1. With 1 base clipped from V and 6 bases from J, the junction kept 1 base outside the gene matches. This CDR3 comprises 13 residues. Germline CDR1 reads GTSNPN; CDR2 reads SVGIG (reference sequence). The CDR3 DNA follows: TGTGCCTGGAGTGGGACAGGGGCTCAGCCCCAGCATTTT. Residues: CAWSGTGAQPQHF.

This sequence joins TRBV6-6 and TRBJ2-6; 7 nucleotides line up with TRBD1. Germline CDR1 is MNHNY and CDR2 is SVGAGI (reference sequence). The length of the CDR3 is 16 residues. The V segment lost 7 bases and the J segment 0 bases; nucleotides outside the gene matches: 6. The CDR3 is CASTTGISSGANVLTF. The CDR3, as DNA: TGTGCCAGCACGACAGGGATATCCTCTGGGGCCAACGTCCTGACTTTC.

The rearrangement links TRBV30 to TRBJ2-5; D is possibly TRBD1 or TRBD2 (5 bases each). With 1 base removed from V and 0 bases from J, the gap between germline ends came to 12 bases. This CDR3 has 15 residues. The germline gives CDR1 GTSNPN, CDR2 SVGIG (reference sequence). The CDR3 bases are TGTGCCTGGAGTGGTGTAATGGGGGACCAAGAGACCCAGTACTTC. As protein: CAWSGVMGDQETQYF.

This sequence joins TRBV18 and TRBJ2-3; 7 bases match TRBD1. With 2 bases clipped from V and 0 bases from J, the junction kept 8 bases outside the gene matches. Germline V gene sequence: CDR1 KGHSH, CDR2 LQKENI. This CDR3 region has 17 residues. CDR3 nucleotide sequence: TGTGCCAGCTCACCAATCCAGAAGACAGGGAGCACAGATACGCAGTATTTT. Amino acids: CASSPIQKTGSTDTQYF. The full variable domain, its missing parts supplied by reference TRBV18 and TRBJ2-3, is NAGVMQNPRHLVRRRGQEARLRCSPMKGHSHVYWYRQLPEEGLKFMVYLQKENIIDESGMPKERFSAEFPKEGPSILRIQQVVRGDSAAYFCASSPIQKTGSTDTQYFGPGTRLTVL.

The chain employs TRBV28 and TRBJ2-2, with D uncertain. V was pared by 6 bases and J by 6 bases, with 14 bases between. In germline, CDR1 is MDHEN, CDR2 SYDVKM. The CDR3 extends over 14 amino acids. CDR3 nucleotide sequence: TGTGCCAGCAGGTCTGGTAGCCCCGCCGGGGAGCTGTTTTTT. Its protein product is CASRSGSPAGELFF.

V is TRBV7-9 and J is TRBJ2-2; no clear D gene. The CDR3 spans 15 residues. Per germline, CDR1 SEHNR and CDR2 FQNEAQ (reference sequence). The ends were cut back, 5 bases at V and 0 bases at J, with 10 bases in the middle. In DNA form, the CDR3 reads TGTGCCAGCAGCCCACCGGTCTCGAACACCGGGGAGCTGTTTTTT. Its protein product is CASSPPVSNTGELFF.

The chain is built from TRBV27 and TRBJ1-4; D is unclear. The germline V gene encodes CDR1 MNHEY and CDR2 SMNVEV (reference sequence). V was cut by 4 bases and J by 8 bases, with 17 bases left in between. The CDR3 spans 15 residues. The CDR3 DNA follows: TGTGCCAGCAGTTCCTATTCGGCGCTGAAGGAAAAACTGTTTTTT. Residues: CASSSYSALKEKLFF.

The chain recombines TRBV18 with TRBJ2-7; 14 nucleotides align to TRBD2. Germline V gene data show CDR1 as KGHSH and CDR2 as LQKENI. Germline trimming cut 1 base from V and 3 bases from J; bases unmatched to any gene: 5. The CDR3 is 17 amino acids. The CDR3 is CASSPLAGTSGSYEQYF. CDR3 nucleotides: TGTGCCAGCTCACCACTGGCGGGGACTAGCGGGAGCTACGAGCAGTACTTC.

This chain links TRBV7-8 with TRBJ1-4, with no clear D. V lost 5 bases, J lost 0 bases, and 7 bases lay in between. The length of the CDR3 is 14 residues. CDR1 is SGHVS, CDR2 FQNEAQ, per germline. CDR3 region: CASSLGATNEKLFF. The CDR3, as DNA: TGTGCCAGCAGCCTAGGTGCAACTAATGAAAAACTGTTTTTT.

The rearrangement joins TRBV11-3 to TRBJ2-1; D may correspond to TRBD1 or TRBD2 (5 bases each). CDR1 is SGHNT and CDR2 is YENEEA in the germline V gene. Trimming left V 4 bases short and J 4 bases short, with 17 bases between. This CDR3 spans 16 amino acids. The CDR3 region has the DNA TGTGCCAGCAGCTCCCCCGAGCGGACATTTTACAATGAGCAGTTCTTC. Translating gives CASSSPERTFYNEQFF.

V and J are TRBV20-1 and TRBJ2-1; D is perhaps TRBD2 (6 bases). Germline values: CDR1 DFQATT, CDR2 SNEGSKA (reference sequence). The CDR3 has 13 residues. The ends were cut back, 3 bases at V and 3 bases at J, with 9 bases in the middle. For the CDR3, the DNA is TGCAGTGCTAGTACTAGCTTCTACAATGAGCAGTTCTTC. It is translated as CSASTSFYNEQFF.

The rearrangement uses TRBV23-1 and TRBJ1-5, with TRBD1 matching over 10 bases. TRBV23-1 is noted as an ORF with a role that remains uncertain. V shed 6 bases and J 5 bases; nucleotides not matched to a gene: 10. The CDR3 is made up of 16 amino acids. Here the CDR3 DNA reads TGCGCCAGCAGCCCCAGACAGGGGGCAGGTGATCAGCCCCAGCATTTT. Its translation is CASSPRQGAGDQPQHF.

This clone was observed a single time. The chain links TRBV7-3 to TRBJ2-1; D is unresolved. This CDR3 is built from 12 residues. Germline-derived CDR1 and CDR2 are SGHTA and FQGTGA. V lost 3 bases to trimming and J lost 5 bases, with 5 bases between them. As DNA, the CDR3 is TGTGCCAGCAGCTTCCTAGACAATGAGCAGTTCTTC. This translates into CASSFLDNEQFF.

This clone has just one count. This chain joins TRBV6-5 and TRBJ2-3; D is undetermined. Trimming left V 10 bases short and J 2 bases short, with 10 bases between. Germline-derived CDR1 and CDR2 are MNHEY and SVGAGI. This CDR3 region has 12 residues. CDR3 amino acids: CANSLVTDTQYF. DNA of the CDR3: TGTGCCAACTCTCTTGTCACAGATACGCAGTATTTT.

This chain links TRBV2 with TRBJ2-1, with unresolved D. V was shortened by 3 bases and J by 13 bases, with 10 bases between the two germline ends. Per germline, CDR1 SNHLY and CDR2 FYNNEI. This CDR3 has 11 amino acids. The CDR3 coding sequence is TGTGCCAGCAGTGAGGTTGAGGAACAGTTCTTC. It specifies CASSEVEEQFF. Full variable domain (missing parts from reference TRBV2 and TRBJ2-1): EPEVTQTPSHQVTQMGQEVILRCVPISNHLYFYWYRQILGQKVEFLVSFYNNEISEKSEIFDDQFSVERPDGSNFTLKIRSTKLEDSAMYFCASSEVEEQFFGPGTRLTVL.

Worth noting for this clone: The identical CDR3 is also encoded by other nucleotide sequences in the sample. The chain couples TRBV25-1 to TRBJ2-2; D perhaps matches TRBD2 (7 bases). Trimming removed 4 bases at V and 4 bases at J, with 13 bases between. Germline lookup yields CDR1 MGHDK and CDR2 SYGVNS. This CDR3 region has 15 residues. This CDR3 is CASSVRGGGTGELFF. CDR3 DNA: TGTGCCAGCAGTGTCAGGGGAGGGGGCACCGGGGAGCTGTTTTTT.